The 26 T cell receptor beta chains below come from one sample, sequenced in a study of T cells in women clearing cervical HPV infection (dated by TCRdb to about 2018). Receptor amplification or capture employed the immunoSEQ multiplex PCR assay. This is the immuneACCESS table as TCRdb keeps it, with only in-frame sequences that have V and J called. A part of the clones is gone; compared with another copy, unresolved V genes explain less than half, and the rest is unexplained. The table of this sample itemizes some 21,000 clones. Approximately 25% of the sample lies in the top ten. The specimen sequenced was blood buffy coat. These receptor sequences come from a woman between 18 and 70 years old with a cervical HPV16 infection that either progressed to CIN3+ or cleared (not recorded which).

Concerning this clone itself: Coverage ceases 3 residues before the CDR3 finishes, and the germline J gene fills in the end. The chain uses TRBV6-2 or TRBV6-3 and TRBJ2-1, with TRBD2 identical over 10 bases. The J segment lost 2 bases and the V segment lost 6 bases, leaving 7 bases of the junction unmatched. The CDR3 extends over 16 amino acids. Germline V gene sequence: CDR1 MNHEY, CDR2 SVGEGT. CDR3 DNA (partial): TGTGCCAGCAGATTCGCTAGCGGGGGAACCTACAATGAG. Translated: CASRFASGGTYNE. In full, the CDR3 reads CASRFASGGTYNEQFF.

Notes on this clone: Sequencing ends 3 residues short of the CDR3 end; the germline J gene provides the rest. J is TRBJ1-2 and V is TRBV19, with 7 bases lining up with TRBD1. The CDR3 is made up of 15 amino acids. Germline V gene lookup returns CDR1 LNHDA and CDR2 SQIVND (reference sequence). Trimming at V came to 5 bases and at J to 4 bases, leaving 10 bases not matched to a gene. The CDR3 loop reads CASSFLRQGTYGYTF. CDR3 bases read: TGTGCCAGTAGTTTCTTACGACAGGGCACCTATGGC.

About this clone: The CDR3 end is not reached by the read, which stops 3 residues before it; the germline J gene fills it in. The gene calls are TRBV5-1 and TRBJ2-7; 8 nucleotides match TRBD1. Germline loops: CDR1 SGHRS, CDR2 YFSETQ. The CDR3 loop spans 17 amino acids. V lost 2 bases and J lost 0; bases outside the gene matches: 10. The CDR3 loop reads CASSLPNRDRFSYEQYF. The DNA read from the CDR3 is TGCGCCAGCAGCTTACCTAACCGGGACAGGTTCTCCTACGAG.

Details on this clone: Coverage ceases 3 residues before the CDR3 finishes, and the germline J gene fills in the end. The chain employs TRBV6-2 or TRBV6-3 and TRBJ1-2, with a weak D call TRBD1 (5 bases). The CDR3 runs to 16 residues. Germline-derived CDR1 and CDR2 are MNHEY and SVGEGT. The CDR3 region is CASSTPTSGDYNDYTF. The covered CDR3 bases are TGTGCCAGCAGTACCCCTACTAGCGGGGACTACAATGAC.

The DNA read from the CDR3 is TGTGCCAGCAGCTTACTGGGACAGGGGGTGTACGATGAG. It encodes CASSLLGQGVYDE. The entire CDR3 reads CASSLLGQGVYDEQFF. This chain connects TRBV7-6 to TRBJ2-1; 11 bases fit TRBD1. The sequenced fragment ends 3 residues before the CDR3 boundary, so the rest is inferred from the germline J gene. J gave up 8 bases and V 2 bases, and 8 bases lay outside the gene matches. From germline, CDR1 is SGHVS and CDR2 FNYEAQ. The CDR3 has 16 amino acids.

The CDR3 loop is CATEGLAGVTDTQYF. The CDR3 bases that were read are TGTGCCACCGAAGGGCTAGCGGGGGTTACAGATACG. The genes are TRBV19 and TRBJ2-3, with 10 bases aligning to TRBD2. The read finishes 3 residues shy of the CDR3 end, and the germline J gene is used to complete it. This CDR3 has 15 residues. Trimming took 10 bases from V and 3 from J; bases not matched to a gene: 10. Germline CDR1 and CDR2: LNHDA and SQIVND (reference sequence).

As for this clone: The read is 3 residues too short to cover the CDR3 end, so that end is filled in from the germline J gene. The chain carries TRBV5-1 and TRBJ1-6, with 7 bases aligning to TRBD1. V trimming: 5 bases; J trimming: 5 bases; junction bases outside the gene matches: 4. From germline, CDR1 is SGHRS and CDR2 YFSETQ. This CDR3 has 14 residues. The CDR3 is CASRQTGNNSPLHF. CDR3 DNA, as far as it was read: TGCGCCAGCAGGCAGACAGGGAATAATTCACCC.

Here the CDR3 reads CASSWDREITEAFF. The CDR3 bases that were read are TGCGCCAGCAGCTGGGACAGGGAAATCACTGAA. The chain is built from TRBV5-1 and TRBJ1-1, with TRBD1 matching 9 bases. The read ends 3 residues early relative to the CDR3; the germline J gene fills the gap. There are 14 residues in the CDR3. Trimming took 3 bases from V and 4 from J; bases not matched to a gene: 4. Germline assignment: CDR1 SGHRS and CDR2 YFSETQ. The full variable domain, with the rest looked up from reference TRBV5-1 and TRBJ1-1, is KAGVTQTPRYLIKTRGQQVTLSCSPISGHRSVSWYQQTPGQGLQFLFEYFSETQRNKGNFPGRFSGRQFSNSRSEMNVSTLELGDSALYLCASSWDREITEAFFGQGTRLTVV.

Details on this clone: The observed sequence ends 3 residues before the CDR3 terminus, with the missing tail filled in from the germline J gene. This chain uses TRBV7-6 with TRBJ1-1; D is perhaps TRBD1 (6 bases). The CDR3 consists of 14 residues. V lost 5 bases and J lost 1, with 11 bases in between. Germline V CDR1 and CDR2: SGHVS, FNYEAQ. CDR3 sequence: CASSPGHTNTEAFF. CDR3 DNA (partial): TGTGCCAGCAGCCCGGGACATACGAACACTGAA.

Notes on this clone: Read sequence stops 3 residues before the CDR3 end, and the germline J gene provides the missing end. The chain uses TRBV6-1 and TRBJ1-5; D is unclear. The germline CDR1 and CDR2 sequences are MNHNS and SASEGT. This CDR3 region has 13 residues. V was shortened by 1 base and J by 4 bases, with 5 bases between the two germline ends. Incomplete CDR3 DNA: TGTGCCAGCAGTGAAGGTCCTAATCAGCCC. It codes for CASSEGPNQP. The entire CDR3 protein is CASSEGPNQPQHF.

As to this clone: With the read ending 3 residues before the CDR3 end, the germline J gene is used to fill in that end. The genes are TRBV5-1 and TRBJ2-7; TRBD2 aligns across 13 bases. Germline CDR1 reads SGHRS; CDR2 reads YFSETQ. The CDR3 covers 20 residues. Losses at the gene ends were 3 bases for V and 6 bases for J; bases not matched to a gene: 21. Here the CDR3 reads CASSWGGLAGAPLGIREQYF. CDR3 DNA, as far as it was read: TGCGCCAGCAGCTGGGGTGGACTAGCGGGAGCCCCGCTCGGGATACGCGAG.

Of note for this clone: The sequenced fragment ends 3 residues before the CDR3 boundary, so the rest is inferred from the germline J gene. The rearrangement links TRBV18 to TRBJ2-6; 7 positions agree with TRBD1. This CDR3 has 18 amino acids. Trimming cost V 3 bases and J 0 bases; bases outside gene matches: 8. CDR1 and CDR2 from the germline V gene are KGHSH and LQKENI. CDR3 in amino acids: CASSPDRVGPSGANVLTF. CDR3 DNA, as far as it was read: TGTGCCAGCTCACCCGACAGGGTGGGACCCTCTGGGGCCAACGTC.

Concerning this clone itself: The CDR3 is cut off 3 residues early in the read; its end comes from the germline J gene. The chain has TRBV2 and TRBJ2-2; D possibly corresponds to TRBD1 (5 bases). Germline V gene sequence: CDR1 SNHLY, CDR2 FYNNEI. Trimming cost V 5 bases and J 3 bases, with 7 bases left between them. The CDR3 covers 13 residues. The sequenced CDR3 bases are TGTGCCAGCAGTTCCAGGGACACCGGGGAG. This gives the protein CASSSRDTGE. The full CDR3 is CASSSRDTGELFF.

Notes on this clone: Coverage ceases 3 residues before the CDR3 finishes, and the germline J gene fills in the end. The chain recombines TRBV24-1 with TRBJ2-7; D uncertain. From germline, CDR1 is KGHDR and CDR2 SFDVKD. Trimming removed 4 bases from V and 1 base from J, with 4 bases in between. The CDR3 runs to 12 residues. The CDR3: CATSDSSYEQYF. CDR3 DNA (partial): TGTGCCACCAGTGACAGTTCCTACGAG.

A note on this clone: The read falls 3 residues short of the CDR3 end, and the missing part is taken from the germline J gene. The chain carries TRBV6-2 or TRBV6-3 and TRBJ1-1; the D is unclear. Germline V gene sequence: CDR1 MNHEY, CDR2 SVGEGT. V dropped 2 bases and J dropped 7 bases, with 8 bases sitting between them. The CDR3 totals 12 residues. The CDR3 is CASSYESGEAFF. Partial CDR3 DNA: TGTGCCAGCAGTTACGAGTCCGGTGAA.

CDR3 protein: CAFKDRGHGYTF. The part of the CDR3 DNA that was read is TGTGCCTTTAAGGACAGGGGGCATGGC. V is TRBV30 and J is TRBJ1-2; 11 bases map to TRBD1. The read comes to an end 3 residues before the CDR3 does, leaving the germline J gene to fill in the end. Germline trimming cut 7 bases from V and 6 bases from J; bases unmatched to any gene: 4. The length of the CDR3 is 12 residues. CDR1 and CDR2 from the germline V gene are GTSNPN and SVGIG (reference sequence).

In regard to this clone: The read stops 3 residues short of the end of the CDR3; the missing end is completed from the germline J gene. The rearrangement joins TRBV2 to TRBJ2-2; possibly TRBD1 for D (5 bases). The germline V gene encodes CDR1 SNHLY and CDR2 FYNNEI. The CDR3 length is 16 residues. The CDR3 region is CASSVSGPQNNSPLFF. CDR3 DNA, as far as it was read: TGTGCCAGCAGTGTATCAGGGCCACAAAATAATTCACCG.

With regard to this clone: The CDR3 end lies 3 residues beyond the end of the read and is filled in from the germline J gene. The gene calls are TRBV7-8 and TRBJ1-1; D gene unclear. This CDR3 has 11 amino acids. Germline V lookup: CDR1 SGHVS, CDR2 FQNEAQ. V was shortened by 7 bases and J by 4 bases, with 7 bases between the two germline ends. The DNA read from the CDR3 is TGTGCCAGCAAAGGGTTCACTGAA. This sequence encodes CASKGFTE. The complete CDR3 reads CASKGFTEAFF.

The covered CDR3 bases are TGTGCCATCAGTACCGACAGGGCCGAA. Translating it yields CAISTDRAE. The whole CDR3 reads CAISTDRAEAFF. The chain links TRBV10-3 to TRBJ1-1; TRBD1 agrees at 7 bases. The read finishes 3 residues shy of the CDR3 end, and the germline J gene is used to complete it. The CDR3 totals 12 residues. Germline CDR1 ENHRY, CDR2 SYGVKD.

This clone is identified as medium-sized from frequency. The read finishes 3 residues shy of the CDR3 end, and the germline J gene is used to complete it. The J gene is TRBJ2-4, the V gene TRBV19; 8 bases are shared with TRBD1. Germline V lookup: CDR1 LNHDA, CDR2 SQIVND (reference sequence). V gave up 4 bases and J gave up 1 base; unmatched junction bases: 3. The CDR3 runs to 15 residues. The covered CDR3 bases are TGTGCCAGTAGTACGACAGGGGTGGCCAAAAACATT. Its translation is CASSTTGVAKNI. The full CDR3 protein is CASSTTGVAKNIQYF. Complete variable domain (other parts from reference TRBV19 and TRBJ2-4): DGGITQSPKYLFRKEGQNVTLSCEQNLNHDAMYWYRQDPGQGLRLIYYSQIVNDFQKGDIAEGYSVSREKKESFPLTVTSAQKNPTAFYLCASSTTGVAKNIQYFGAGTRLSVL.

As concerns this clone: The read ends 3 residues early relative to the CDR3; the germline J gene fills the gap. The chain is built from TRBV13 and TRBJ1-2; D not certain. V was trimmed by 4 bases and J by 3 bases, leaving 12 bases between them. Germline V gives CDR1 PRHDT, CDR2 FYEKMQ (reference sequence). The CDR3 extends over 14 amino acids. Partial CDR3 DNA: TGTGCCAGCAGCTATTCAACACAATACTATGGC. This gives the protein CASSYSTQYYG. The entire CDR3 protein is CASSYSTQYYGYTF.

To note about this clone: The read is 3 residues too short to cover the CDR3 end, so that end is filled in from the germline J gene. The genes are TRBV20-1 and TRBJ2-7; D unresolved. The V end lost 0 bases, the J end lost 0 bases, and 18 bases lay between the germline ends. CDR1 is DFQATT and CDR2 is SNEGSKA in the germline V gene (reference sequence). CDR3 length equals 17 residues. CDR3 DNA (partial): TGCAGTGCTAGAGATCTCATTTTCACAAGAAGCTCCTACGAG. This sequence encodes CSARDLIFTRSSYE. The entire CDR3 protein reads CSARDLIFTRSSYEQYF.

Details on this clone: The read ends 3 residues shy of where the CDR3 ends; the end is completed using the germline J gene. The chain uses TRBV19 and TRBJ1-1; TRBD1 might be the D (6 bases). This CDR3 is built from 14 residues. The V gene's germline CDR1 is LNHDA and CDR2 SQIVND (reference sequence). Trimming took off 5 bases at V and 2 bases at J, with 12 bases between the two ends. The sequenced CDR3 bases are TGTGCCAGTAGTCAGGACAGCCCCAACACTGAA. It is translated as CASSQDSPNTE. The complete CDR3 reads CASSQDSPNTEAFF.

Details on this clone: The CDR3 end falls 3 residues outside the read, so it is completed with the germline J gene. The V call is TRBV5-1, the J call TRBJ1-3; D call uncertain. The CDR3 sequence is 12 residues long. V lost 8 bases to trimming and J lost 0 bases, with 6 bases between them. CDR1 and CDR2 (germline): SGHRS, YFSETQ. CDR3 loop: CASTSSGNTIYF. Incomplete CDR3 DNA: TGCGCCAGTACAAGCTCTGGAAACACC.

As for this clone: Read sequence stops 3 residues before the CDR3 end, and the germline J gene provides the missing end. This sequence joins TRBV11-2 and TRBJ2-7; D call uncertain. Germline CDR1 and CDR2: SGHAT and FQNNGV. The CDR3 totals 15 residues. The V and J ends lost 6 bases and 1 base respectively, with 16 bases between them. The DNA read from the CDR3 is TGTGCCAGCAGACAACGGCTACTAATTTCCTACGAG. Protein: CASRQRLLISYE. The complete CDR3 reads CASRQRLLISYEQYF.

A note on this clone: With the read ending 3 residues before the CDR3 end, the germline J gene is used to fill in that end. The chain uses TRBV2 and TRBJ1-2, with TRBD1 as a possible D gene (5 bases). This CDR3 spans 15 amino acids. The germline V and J ends were trimmed by 2 bases and 2 bases, with 12 bases remaining between them. Per germline, CDR1 SNHLY and CDR2 FYNNEI. CDR3 bases read: TGTGCCAGCAGTGAAAGGGGTCAGACAAACTATGGC. Amino acid sequence: CASSERGQTNYG. The CDR3 as a whole reads CASSERGQTNYGYTF. Filled out from reference TRBV2 and TRBJ1-2, the complete variable domain reads EPEVTQTPSHQVTQMGQEVILRCVPISNHLYFYWYRQILGQKVEFLVSFYNNEISEKSEIFDDQFSVERPDGSNFTLKIRSTKLEDSAMYFCASSERGQTNYGYTFGSGTRLTVV.